This T cell receptor beta chain was documented in a study of brain T cells in children with intractable seizures (dated by TCRdb to about 2021). Regarding the complete study: A NanoString immunology panel was first used to screen resected brain tissue from 40 to 60 pediatric epilepsy surgery cases for immune gene transcripts. Of the roughly twelve selected surgery cases, pre-surgery blood was also sequenced for eight, so four had brain tissue only.

In light of the paper, this sample's time point label describes: resected brain tissue, or blood drawn just prior to surgery. The surgery cases showing the highest brain T cell transcript signatures were chosen for TCR beta chain sequencing of brain tissue and, when available, of blood. Before surgery, the patients had been given at least one anti-epileptic drug. TCR-sequenced patients were children with drug-resistant epilepsy due to tuberous sclerosis complex, focal cortical dysplasia, Rasmussen encephalitis or hemimegalencephaly. Blood samples were drawn just before the epilepsy surgery. Bulk genomic DNA was extracted from unsorted brain tissue and whole blood with the Monarch genomic DNA purification kit. General findings and caveats noted by the study authors: The patients' HCMV serostatus was not known, and viral specificity was inferred solely from CDR3 sequence similarity. Because sequencing depth differed between pre- and post-surgery blood, the absence of clones from the pre-surgery sample may reflect undersampling.

Note on this clone: Its recognized antigen is unknown. The record has no base qualities; no much larger clone is one base away.

Counted from cysteine to phenylalanine, this CDR3 has 18 amino acids. Just the 54-base CDR3 DNA is kept, in frame starting at base 1. The immunoSEQ assay was applied to genomic DNA to generate the TCR beta chain sequences. As for the authors' bioinformatics: CDR3 sequences not starting with the conserved framework cysteine at position 104 were manually removed. To get clonality, the normalized Shannon's Diversity Index was subtracted from one, giving values from 0 (maximal diversity) to 1 (oligoclonal). Chi-squared comparison-of-proportions tests assessed whether the same CDR3 differed in frequency between samples, such as brain versus blood. Public clonotypes were found by searching immuneACCESS, and the VDJdb browser was used to assess similarity to known antiviral clonotypes. Here the immuneACCESS table is served through TCRdb, limited to in-frame sequences with V and J called. Missing clones are a known gap in these copies; in checked studies unresolved V genes cover under half, and the rest lacks a known reason. V, J and clone size reflect that table, while D and trimming were determined from the DNA. Within this sample are roughly 110,000 clones, with roughly 94% of them counted one time only. Together, the top ten hold around 4.1% of the sample.

The sequence was obtained from a boy less than two years old with hemimegalencephaly and intractable seizures. Recombination connected TRBV21-1 to TRBJ2-3; the table's D gene call, TRBD2, was not cross checked with the DNA. TRBV21-1 is noted as a pseudogene. This material consisted of peripheral blood, taken at surgery. The nucleotides read TGTGCCAGCAGCAAGAGTTTCGGGCTCCCGGGGAGCACAGATACGCAGTATTTT. Translated, this gives CASSKSFGLPGSTDTQYF.